The clone carrying this TCR beta chain was picked up a small number of times. The sample is drawn from a study of blood T cell repertoires in COVID-19. The wider study: T cells, B-cell-depleted T cells, or PBMCs provided the cDNA or gDNA that served as material.

Participants had their cohort set by participant-reported clinical history. In the original processing: Reference gene primer amplification yielded estimated nucleated cell counts. Produced via immunoSEQ multiplex PCR; TCRdb's table is partial and in-frame only. D and trimming come from the DNA, and the V and J calls and clone size come from that table. Among about 330,000 clones listed, about nine tenths were seen once. This sequence was found in a woman aged 18-30 years who had recovered from COVID-19. The sample taken for sequencing was PBMCs or T cells enriched from blood (not recorded which).

CDR3: CAWSVPVGQPTYEQYF. CDR3 coding DNA: TGTGCCTGGAGTGTACCAGTAGGACAGCCTACCTACGAGCAGTACTTC. The chain is built from TRBV30 and TRBJ2-7, with D perhaps matching TRBD1 (6 bases). CDR1 GTSNPN and CDR2 SVGIG come from the germline V gene (reference sequence). Trimming removed 0 bases at V and 2 bases at J, with 17 bases between. The CDR3 has 16 amino acids.